The next 31 T cell receptor beta chains were all read from a single sample in a study of T cells in women clearing cervical HPV infection. The repertoire was sequenced with immunoSEQ multiplex PCR; TCRdb's copy has only in-frame clones and lacks some. The sample totals about 22,000 clones. The sequencing sample was made of blood buffy coat. The receptors were sampled from a woman between 18 and 70 years old with a cervical HPV16 infection that either progressed to CIN3+ or cleared (not recorded which).

The part of the CDR3 DNA that was read is TGTGCCAGCTCACCGGACATCAATCAGCCG. It encodes CASSPDINQP. In full, the CDR3 is CASSPDINQPQYF. The chain links TRBV18 to TRBJ2-3; a possible D gene is TRBD1 (5 bases). The read comes to an end 3 residues before the CDR3 does, leaving the germline J gene to fill in the end. CDR1 KGHSH and CDR2 LQKENI come from the germline V gene. The CDR3 is 13 residues long.

In regard to this clone: The read comes to an end 3 residues before the CDR3 does, leaving the germline J gene to fill in the end. The rearrangement joins TRBV2 to TRBJ2-3; 12 bases line up with TRBD1. Germline CDR1 reads SNHLY; CDR2 reads FYNNEI. CDR3 length: 14 amino acids. CDR3 loop: CASRRDRGQQPQYF. The DNA read from the CDR3 is TGTGCCAGCAGGAGGGACAGGGGGCAGCAGCCG.

The part of the CDR3 DNA that was read is TGTGCCAGCAGCTTAGGGTCCAGGTCTAATGAAAAA. Translated: CASSLGSRSNEK. The entire CDR3 is CASSLGSRSNEKLFF. This chain links TRBV11-2 with TRBJ1-4, with unresolved D. The CDR3 goes on 3 residues after the read ends, and that part is filled in from the germline J gene. The germline CDR1 and CDR2 sequences are SGHAT and FQNNGV. V was trimmed by 1 base and J by 3 bases, leaving 9 bases between them. CDR3 length: 15 residues.

On this clone: The read ends 3 residues shy of where the CDR3 ends; the end is completed using the germline J gene. The V and J genes are TRBV7-9 and TRBJ1-1; D is perhaps TRBD1 (5 bases). V shed 4 bases and J shed 3 bases, with 15 bases lying between them. This CDR3 is built from 15 residues. Germline assignment: CDR1 SEHNR and CDR2 FQNEAQ (reference sequence). CDR3 DNA (partial): TGTGCCAGCAGCTCACACCTCAGGGCGCACACTGAA. It is translated as CASSSHLRAHTE. The CDR3 in full is CASSSHLRAHTEAFF.

Worth noting for this clone: The read stops 3 residues short of the end of the CDR3; the missing end is completed from the germline J gene. The V call is TRBV7-8, the J call TRBJ1-5; D remains unclear. The CDR3 sequence is 15 residues long. V was trimmed by 3 bases and J by 0 bases, leaving 9 bases between them. Germline V gene sequence: CDR1 SGHVS, CDR2 FQNEAQ. CDR3 DNA (partial): TGTGCCAGCAGCTTCAATGACTATAGCAATCAGCCC. This encodes CASSFNDYSNQP. The CDR3 as a whole reads CASSFNDYSNQPQHF.

Worth noting for this clone: The read terminates 3 residues ahead of where the CDR3 ends, so the germline J gene completes it. The genes are TRBV2 and TRBJ1-2, with 8 bases that match TRBD1. The CDR3 extends over 15 amino acids. V was pared by 5 bases and J by 3 bases, with 8 bases of the junction left unmatched. Per the germline V gene, CDR1 is SNHLY and CDR2 is FYNNEI. CDR3 sequence reads: CASSLQAGGDYGYTF. CDR3 DNA (partial): TGTGCCAGCAGTCTACAGGCAGGGGGCGACTATGGC. The full variable domain, with the rest looked up from reference TRBV2 and TRBJ1-2, is EPEVTQTPSHQVTQMGQEVILRCVPISNHLYFYWYRQILGQKVEFLVSFYNNEISEKSEIFDDQFSVERPDGSNFTLKIRSTKLEDSAMYFCASSLQAGGDYGYTFGSGTRLTVV.

Note on this clone: The read terminates 3 residues ahead of where the CDR3 ends, so the germline J gene completes it. The chain links TRBV30 to TRBJ1-2; 11 positions match TRBD1. Germline lookup yields CDR1 GTSNPN and CDR2 SVGIG (reference sequence). J gave up 5 bases and V 2 bases, and 7 bases lay outside the gene matches. The CDR3 is 15 residues long. This CDR3 reads CAWSQDRGHGYGYTF. The part of the CDR3 DNA that was read is TGTGCCTGGAGTCAGGACAGGGGGCACGGATATGGC.

As regards this clone: The missing CDR3 end, 3 residues past where the read stops, is filled in from the germline J gene. The rearrangement links TRBV7-9 to TRBJ1-2; D gene ambiguous. This CDR3 has 14 amino acids. Germline assignment: CDR1 SEHNR and CDR2 FQNEAQ (reference sequence). The DNA read from the CDR3 is TGTGCCAGCAGCCCCCCTAGCGGGAGATCGGAC. Its translation is CASSPPSGRSD. The full CDR3 reads CASSPPSGRSDYTF.

Concerning this clone itself: The CDR3 is cut off 3 residues early in the read; its end comes from the germline J gene. The chain is built from TRBV20-1 and TRBJ1-5, with TRBD1 matching over 7 bases. In germline, CDR1 is DFQATT, CDR2 SNEGSKA (reference sequence). The CDR3 runs to 15 residues. With V trimmed by 3 bases and J by 1 base, 6 bases remained unmatched. CDR3 sequence reads: CSARATGASNQPQHF. The sequenced part of the CDR3 DNA is TGCAGTGCTAGGGCTACAGGGGCCAGCAATCAGCCC.

Points on this clone: The junction and the germline gene differ at one end; a read error may be behind it. The missing CDR3 end, 3 residues past where the read stops, is filled in from the germline J gene. The chain employs TRBV7-7 and TRBJ2-3, with D possibly being TRBD1 or TRBD2 (6 bases each). The germline V gene has CDR1 SSHAT and CDR2 FNYEAQ (reference sequence). The CDR3 loop spans 13 amino acids. The CDR3 reads CASSLGGRETQYF. The DNA read from the CDR3 is TGTGCTAGCAGCTTAGGGGGGCGAGAGACG.

In regard to this clone: The read ends 3 residues shy of where the CDR3 ends; the end is completed using the germline J gene. The chain has TRBV19 and TRBJ1-5; 9 bases are shared with TRBD1. Germline CDR1 reads LNHDA; CDR2 reads SQIVND (reference sequence). Germline trimming cut 6 bases from V and 4 bases from J; bases unmatched to any gene: 10. The CDR3 extends over 16 amino acids. The part of the CDR3 DNA that was read is TGTGCCAGTAGACCGACAGGGGGTAAGTCTAATCAGCCC. Its protein is CASRPTGGKSNQP. The entire CDR3 sequence reads CASRPTGGKSNQPQHF.

With regard to this clone: The read stops 3 residues short of the end of the CDR3; the missing end is completed from the germline J gene. The V gene is TRBV2, the J gene TRBJ1-5, with 7 bases lining up with TRBD1. The length of the CDR3 is 15 residues. The trim removed 4 bases at V and 0 bases at J, leaving 3 bases unmatched. The germline V gene encodes CDR1 SNHLY and CDR2 FYNNEI. The part of the CDR3 DNA that was read is TGTGCCAGCAGTGGGACAGGCGGTAGCAATCAGCCC. This sequence encodes CASSGTGGSNQP. The whole CDR3 is CASSGTGGSNQPQHF.

The DNA read from the CDR3 is TGTGCCAGCGCGAACAGGGGACAGAGAATTTACGAC. Its protein product is CASANRGQRIYD. The full-length CDR3 reads as CASANRGQRIYDYTF. The V and J genes are TRBV18 and TRBJ1-2; 7 bases are shared with TRBD1. Sequencing ends 3 residues short of the CDR3 end; the germline J gene provides the rest. This CDR3 is 15 amino acids long. The germline gives CDR1 KGHSH, CDR2 LQKENI. Based on the CDR3 plus reference TRBV18 and TRBJ1-2, the full variable domain is NAGVMQNPRHLVRRRGQEARLRCSPMKGHSHVYWYRQLPEEGLKFMVYLQKENIIDESGMPKERFSAEFPKEGPSILRIQQVVRGDSAAYFCASANRGQRIYDYTFGSGTRLTVV.

As concerns this clone: The observed sequence ends 3 residues before the CDR3 terminus, with the missing tail filled in from the germline J gene. This chain connects TRBV5-1 to TRBJ2-3; 10 bases are a match to TRBD2. V lost 2 bases to trimming and J lost 0 bases; unmatched junction nucleotides: 3. The CDR3 is 16 residues long. Per the germline V gene, CDR1 is SGHRS and CDR2 is YFSETQ. The part of the CDR3 DNA that was read is TGCGCCAGCAGCTTAGGACTAGCGGAGAGCACAGATACG. Translation gives CASSLGLAESTDT. The whole CDR3 sequence reads CASSLGLAESTDTQYF.

About this clone itself: With the read ending 3 residues before the CDR3 end, the germline J gene is used to fill in that end. This chain joins TRBV11-2 and TRBJ2-4; 11 positions agree with TRBD1. Germline values: CDR1 SGHAT, CDR2 FQNNGV. The CDR3 totals 15 residues. V lost 4 bases, J lost 7 bases, and 6 bases stayed unmatched. The CDR3 is CASSYGQGAVNIQYF. CDR3 DNA (partial): TGTGCCAGCAGCTATGGACAGGGGGCCGTTAACATT. The variable domain in full, completed from reference TRBV11-2 and TRBJ2-4, reads EAGVAQSPRYKIIEKRQSVAFWCNPISGHATLYWYQQILGQGPKLLIQFQNNGVVDDSQLPKDRFSAERLKGVDSTLKIQPAKLEDSAVYLCASSYGQGAVNIQYFGAGTRLSVL.

Comments on this clone: The read halts 3 residues ahead of the CDR3 end, with the missing end drawn from the germline J gene. V gene TRBV2 combines with J gene TRBJ1-2; D is undetermined. V was clipped by 6 bases and J by 4 bases, with 12 bases between them. The germline V gene has CDR1 SNHLY and CDR2 FYNNEI. The CDR3 is made up of 13 amino acids. CDR3 region: CASRPGLLYGYTF. The sequenced part of the CDR3 DNA is TGTGCCAGCAGACCAGGACTCCTCTATGGC.

About this clone: The CDR3 end lies 3 residues beyond the end of the read and is filled in from the germline J gene. The chain has TRBV5-4 and TRBJ1-2; 10 positions agree with TRBD1. The V and J ends lost 3 bases and 4 bases, in that order; junction bases with no gene match: 6. This CDR3 has 15 amino acids. Germline lookup yields CDR1 SGHNT and CDR2 YYREEE (reference sequence). The chain's CDR3 is CASSSRQGASYGYTF. Incomplete CDR3 DNA: TGTGCCAGCAGCTCGAGACAGGGGGCAAGCTATGGC.

About this clone: The CDR3 is cut off 3 residues early in the read; its end comes from the germline J gene. The genes are TRBV7-8 and TRBJ2-2; 10 bases are shared with TRBD2. The CDR3 loop spans 15 amino acids. The V gene end was trimmed by 4 bases and the J gene end by 3 bases; junction bases not matched to a gene: 2. Germline loops: CDR1 SGHVS, CDR2 FQNEAQ. The CDR3 sequence: CASSWTSGDTGELFF. CDR3 DNA (partial): TGTGCCAGCAGCTGGACTAGCGGAGACACCGGGGAG.

About this clone itself: The read gets to within 3 residues of the CDR3 end, and the germline J gene fills in the rest. The V gene is TRBV18, the J gene TRBJ2-3, with TRBD1 matching over 10 bases. The ends lost 2 bases at V and 5 bases at J; junction bases unmatched: 4. This CDR3 contains 15 residues. Germline V lookup: CDR1 KGHSH, CDR2 LQKENI. The CDR3 loop reads CASSPRQGAGDTQYF. The sequenced part of the CDR3 DNA is TGTGCCAGCTCACCAAGACAGGGGGCGGGAGATACG.

With respect to this clone: The CDR3 end falls 3 residues outside the read, so it is completed with the germline J gene. The rearrangement links TRBV10-3 to TRBJ2-1; D unclear. Trimming removed 5 bases from V and 9 bases from J, with 26 bases in between. CDR3 size: 17 residues. Per germline, CDR1 ENHRY and CDR2 SYGVKD. CDR3 DNA (partial): TGTGCCATCAGTACCTACCTCCTAGACCGACGGGTTCTTGAG. This codes for CAISTYLLDRRVLE. The entire CDR3 is CAISTYLLDRRVLEQFF.

Points on this clone: The DNA ends 3 residues before the CDR3 does, and the rest of the CDR3 is filled in from the germline J gene. V gene TRBV28 combines with J gene TRBJ2-5; a weak D match, TRBD1 (5 bases). Trimming removed 2 bases from V and 5 bases from J, with 12 bases in between. The CDR3 length is 14 residues. Looked up from germline, CDR1 is MDHEN and CDR2 is SYDVKM. CDR3 sequence: CASSLSHRTETQYF. The sequenced part of the CDR3 DNA is TGTGCCAGCAGTTTAAGTCACAGGACGGAGACC.

Concerning this clone: The CDR3 end lies 3 residues beyond the end of the read and is filled in from the germline J gene. The gene calls are TRBV7-6 and TRBJ2-7; D unclear. Per germline, CDR1 SGHVS and CDR2 FNYEAQ. V lost 11 bases and J lost 3, with 14 bases in between. This CDR3 region has 12 residues. CDR3 region: CACSGSVYEQYF. Partial CDR3 DNA: TGTGCCTGCTCTGGTTCGGTCTACGAG. Combining the CDR3 with reference TRBV7-6 and TRBJ2-7 gives the whole variable domain GAGVSQSPRYKVTKRGQDVALRCDPISGHVSLYWYRQALGQGPEFLTYFNYEAQQDKSGLPNDRFSAERPEGSISTLTIQRTEQRDSAMYRCACSGSVYEQYFGPGTRLTVT.

As to this clone: The read is 3 residues too short to cover the CDR3 end, so that end is filled in from the germline J gene. The genes are TRBV20-1 and TRBJ2-3; 7 nucleotides line up with TRBD1. This CDR3 has 16 amino acids. CDR1 is DFQATT, CDR2 SNEGSKA, per germline (reference sequence). CDR3 loop: CSARAWTGQYQETQYF. CDR3 bases read: TGCAGTGCTAGAGCATGGACAGGACAGTACCAAGAGACG.

With regard to this clone: The CDR3 is cut off 3 residues early in the read; its end comes from the germline J gene. This rearrangement joins TRBV20-1 to TRBJ2-5; 14 bases agree with TRBD2. This CDR3 is built from 16 residues. The V gene end was trimmed by 2 bases and the J gene end by 6 bases; junction bases not matched to a gene: 8. Germline V CDR1 and CDR2: DFQATT, SNEGSKA (reference sequence). This chain's CDR3 is CSARPRGTSGGKTQYF. The sequenced CDR3 bases are TGCAGTGCTAGACCAAGAGGGACTAGCGGGGGTAAGACC.

To note about this clone: The read ends 3 residues before the CDR3 terminus; that terminus is restored from the germline J gene. The rearrangement uses TRBV6-4 and TRBJ2-3; TRBD1 matches 8 bases. The CDR3 is 14 amino acids. CDR1 is MRHNA and CDR2 is SNTAGT in the germline V gene. J lost 5 bases, V lost 2 bases, and 3 bases had no gene match. The CDR3 bases that were read are TGTGCCAGCAGTGACCAGGGGGCGGGAGATACG. Translating gives CASSDQGAGDT. The full CDR3 sequence reads CASSDQGAGDTQYF.

About this clone itself: The read gets to within 3 residues of the CDR3 end, and the germline J gene fills in the rest. This sequence joins TRBV5-3 and TRBJ2-3, with D possibly TRBD1 on 6 matching bases. TRBV5-3 is labeled an ORF, and its function is uncertain. The CDR3 covers 17 residues. The CDR3: CARSSRTGQYLQETQYF. Incomplete CDR3 DNA: TGTGCCAGAAGCTCCCGGACGGGACAATACCTCCAAGAGACG.

As for this clone: From the germline J gene comes the end of the CDR3, since the read stops 3 residues before it. V gene TRBV19 combines with J gene TRBJ2-5, with 8 bases that match TRBD1. Germline CDR1 and CDR2: LNHDA and SQIVND (reference sequence). V lost 9 bases, J lost 4 bases, and 4 bases stayed unmatched. The CDR3 has 12 residues. CDR3 DNA, as far as it was read: TGTGCCAGCGAAGACAGGGGAGAGACC. It translates to CASEDRGET. The full-length CDR3 reads as CASEDRGETQYF.

CDR3 DNA (partial): TGTGCCAGCAGCGCCGGACAGGCTGGAAACACC. Protein sequence: CASSAGQAGNT. From start to end, the CDR3 is CASSAGQAGNTIYF. The rearrangement uses TRBV5-4 and TRBJ1-3; 7 bases align to TRBD1. Coverage ceases 3 residues before the CDR3 finishes, and the germline J gene fills in the end. CDR1 and CDR2 (germline): SGHNT, YYREEE (reference sequence). V was pared by 4 bases and J by 2 bases, with 3 bases of the junction left unmatched. This CDR3 spans 14 amino acids.

Turning to this clone: The read falls 3 residues short of the CDR3 end, and the missing part is taken from the germline J gene. The chain joins TRBV6-1 to TRBJ1-2, with a tentative D call TRBD1 (5 bases). Germline values: CDR1 MNHNS, CDR2 SASEGT. This CDR3 has 14 residues. The CDR3 region is CASSDAYRTEGYTF. Partial CDR3 DNA: TGTGCCAGCAGTGACGCGTACAGGACGGAAGGC.

A remark on this clone: Read coverage stops 3 residues before the CDR3 terminus; the germline J gene supplies the remainder. The chain is built from TRBV20-1 and TRBJ1-2; 8 bases agree with TRBD1. This CDR3 spans 15 amino acids. Germline CDR1 reads DFQATT; CDR2 reads SNEGSKA (reference sequence). The sequenced CDR3 bases are TGCAGTGCGGCCCCCGGGAACAGGGGGAATCAGGGC. Its protein product is CSAAPGNRGNQG. The complete CDR3 sequence is CSAAPGNRGNQGYTF.

Turning to this clone: The CDR3 end falls 3 residues outside the read, so it is completed with the germline J gene. J is TRBJ1-2 and V is TRBV18; unclear D gene. CDR1 and CDR2 (germline): KGHSH, LQKENI. The CDR3 totals 14 residues. The sequenced part of the CDR3 DNA is TGTGCCAGCTCACCCACGACATTTTACAATGAC. It is translated as CASSPTTFYND. The complete CDR3 reads CASSPTTFYNDYTF.